This T cell receptor beta chain was observed in a study of blood T cell repertoires in COVID-19. Across the study: Researchers got acute and convalescent COVID-19 samples from the United States, Italy and Spain. T cells, B-cell-depleted T cells, or PBMCs provided the cDNA or gDNA that served as material.

Germline V gene sequence: CDR1 SGHAT, CDR2 FQNNGV. The CDR3 sequence is 12 residues long. V dropped 3 bases and J dropped 6 bases, with 6 bases sitting between them. Study processing details: Reference gene primer amplification yielded estimated nucleated cell counts. Clones were sequenced by immunoSEQ multiplex PCR, and TCRdb holds only the in-frame ones, with some missing. D and trimming were read from the DNA, whereas the V and J calls and clone size are those reported in that table. The sample comprises 75,000 to 100,000 clones, about 84% of which are singletons, and about 4.2% rests with the top ten.

This receptor was identified in a man between 60 and 75 years old with acute or convalescent COVID-19. Material: peripheral blood. The chain combines TRBV11-2 with TRBJ2-1; the D is unclear. CDR3 sequence (DNA): TGTGCCAGCAGCTTTTCGGGCAATGAGCAGTTCTTC. Its protein is CASSFSGNEQFF.